Presented here are 19 T cell receptor beta chains from one specimen sequenced in a study of identifying expanded T cells in peripheral blood (dated by TCRdb to between 2017 and 2020). Library prep was done by the immunoSEQ multiplex PCR assay. The source is immuneACCESS, and TCRdb retained only in-frame sequences with V and J called. Part of the clones is not carried over; for the studies checked, unresolved V genes explain less than half of this, and the remainder is unexplained. The sample table shows approximately 75,000 clones, and about 90% are seen once. Over 2.5% of the sample is taken by the ten largest. The sequencing sample was made of blood. All receptors come from a person between 18 and 75 years old in good health.

The rearrangement links TRBV5-1 to TRBJ2-6, with unresolved D. Germline assignment: CDR1 SGHRS and CDR2 YFSETQ. V was shortened by 4 bases and J by 0 bases, with 8 bases between the two germline ends. The CDR3 is 15 amino acids. Here the CDR3 reads CASSPVFSGANVLTF. The CDR3 nucleotides are TGCGCCAGCAGCCCCGTCTTCTCTGGGGCCAACGTCCTGACTTTC.

This chain connects TRBV4-3 to TRBJ1-3; perhaps TRBD1 as D (5 bases). V was shortened by 3 bases and J by 6 bases, with 18 bases between the two germline ends. The germline V gene has CDR1 LGHNA and CDR2 YSLEER. There are 16 residues in the CDR3. The CDR3 loop is CASSQDLNRPSNTIYF. CDR3 nucleotides: TGCGCCAGCAGCCAGGACCTCAACAGGCCCTCAAACACCATATATTTT.

This clone was recorded only once. This chain connects TRBV5-1 to TRBJ2-3; D call uncertain. V was trimmed by 3 bases and J by 2 bases, leaving 16 bases between them. The CDR3 consists of 16 residues. Germline CDR1 is SGHRS and CDR2 is YFSETQ. The CDR3 spells CASSSSRAQITDTQYF. CDR3 nucleotides: TGCGCCAGCAGCTCTTCCCGGGCGCAAATCACAGATACGCAGTATTTT.

The V gene is TRBV14, the J gene TRBJ2-7; the match to TRBD2 covers 8 bases. Germline trimming cut 0 bases from V and 3 bases from J; bases unmatched to any gene: 13. The CDR3 runs 18 residues. Germline V gene lookup returns CDR1 SGHDN and CDR2 FVKESK. CDR3 loop: CASSQEVVRGASRYEQYF. In DNA, the CDR3 is TGTGCCAGCAGCCAAGAGGTGGTGCGGGGGGCGAGCCGCTACGAGCAGTACTTC.

The chain couples TRBV4-3 to TRBJ2-3; no clear D. V was pared by 0 bases and J by 1 base, with 11 bases between. Germline CDR1 reads LGHNA; CDR2 reads YSLEER. CDR3 length: 16 residues. The CDR3, as DNA: TGCGCCAGCAGCCAAGATTGGTCGGCGGGCACAGATACGCAGTATTTT. Translating it yields CASSQDWSAGTDTQYF.

The rearrangement joins TRBV9 to TRBJ2-6, with TRBD1 matching 10 bases. The germline gives CDR1 SGDLS, CDR2 YYNGEE. CDR3 length: 21 residues. V trimming: 0 bases; J trimming: 0 bases; junction bases outside the gene matches: 12. The CDR3 region has the DNA TGTGCCAGCAGCGTAGATCTGACAGGGGGCGCCGGAGGCTCTGGGGCCAACGTCCTGACTTTC. Translating it yields CASSVDLTGGAGGSGANVLTF.

The chain combines TRBV30 with TRBJ2-7, with 10 bases lining up with TRBD1. The CDR3 consists of 14 residues. Trimming at V came to 5 bases and at J to 6 bases, leaving 10 bases not matched to a gene. The germline gives CDR1 GTSNPN, CDR2 SVGIG (reference sequence). As DNA, the CDR3 is TGTGCCTGGGTAGCAGGGACAGGGGCGGGCGAGCAGTACTTC. Translation: CAWVAGTGAGEQYF.

The rearrangement uses TRBV7-2 and TRBJ2-1, with 8 bases aligning to TRBD1. CDR1 SGHTA and CDR2 FQGNSA come from the germline V gene. Trimming at V came to 4 bases and at J to 4 bases, leaving 6 bases not matched to a gene. The CDR3 is 15 amino acids. Here the CDR3 DNA reads TGTGCCAGCAGCTCTACGGGACAGGAGTACAATGAGCAGTTCTTC. Translation: CASSSTGQEYNEQFF.

This chain connects TRBV28 to TRBJ2-2; the D gene is possibly TRBD1 (6 bases). Trimming pared 8 bases from V and 3 bases from J, leaving 13 bases between. Germline CDR1 MDHEN, CDR2 SYDVKM. The CDR3 covers 14 residues. The CDR3 loop is CASGGLHYTGELFF. Here the CDR3 DNA reads TGTGCCAGCGGGGGCCTACATTACACCGGGGAGCTGTTTTTT.

The CDR3 reads CSVEKGSGPSYEQYF. The CDR3 DNA reads TGCAGCGTTGAAAAGGGTAGTGGCCCATCCTACGAGCAGTACTTC. V and J are TRBV29-1 and TRBJ2-7; D call uncertain. In germline, CDR1 is SQVTM, CDR2 ANQGSEA. The CDR3 extends over 15 amino acids. V dropped 2 bases and J dropped 1 base, with 15 bases sitting between them.

J is TRBJ2-1 and V is TRBV19; 8 bases align to TRBD2. The CDR3 is 15 amino acids. The J segment lost 7 bases and the V segment lost 7 bases, leaving 12 bases of the junction unmatched. Germline V gene sequence: CDR1 LNHDA, CDR2 SQIVND (reference sequence). The CDR3 region has the DNA TGTGCCAGTAAAGGGGCCCGGCGGGGGGATAATGAGCAGTTCTTC. Its protein is CASKGARRGDNEQFF.

V and J are TRBV6-6 and TRBJ1-2; a possible D gene is TRBD1 (5 bases). Trimming took off 4 bases at V and 4 bases at J, with 19 bases between the two ends. CDR3 size: 16 residues. From germline, CDR1 is MNHNY and CDR2 SVGAGI (reference sequence). CDR3 sequence: CASSFEGGALSYGYTF. The CDR3 DNA reads TGTGCCAGCAGTTTTGAAGGTGGGGCCTTATCCTATGGCTACACCTTC.

V gene TRBV9 combines with J gene TRBJ2-7; TRBD2 matches at 8 bases. The germline CDR1 and CDR2 sequences are SGDLS and YYNGEE. V lost 0 bases, J lost 2 bases, and 4 bases stayed unmatched. The CDR3 has 15 amino acids. CDR3 in amino acids: CASSVGERGTYEQYF. DNA of the CDR3: TGTGCCAGCAGCGTAGGGGAGCGGGGGACCTACGAGCAGTACTTC.

This sequence joins TRBV5-1 and TRBJ2-5; 7 nucleotides match TRBD1. Germline V gene data show CDR1 as SGHRS and CDR2 as YFSETQ. The CDR3 runs 15 residues. With 3 bases clipped from V and 1 base from J, the junction kept 6 bases outside the gene matches. The CDR3 DNA sequence: TGCGCCAGCAGCTGGGGACAGAGGGGCCAAGAGACCCAGTACTTC. Its translation: CASSWGQRGQETQYF.

This sequence joins TRBV5-4 and TRBJ1-1, with TRBD1 matching over 7 bases. Per the germline V gene, CDR1 is SGHNT and CDR2 is YYREEE (reference sequence). This CDR3 has 16 amino acids. The ends lost 4 bases at V and 4 bases at J; junction bases unmatched: 13. The chain's CDR3 is CASSPDREKGGTEAFF. The CDR3 DNA sequence: TGTGCCAGCAGCCCTGACAGGGAAAAAGGCGGCACTGAAGCTTTCTTT.

This rearrangement joins TRBV7-2 to TRBJ2-1; TRBD1 matches at 8 bases. In germline, CDR1 is SGHTA, CDR2 FQGNSA. CDR3 size: 15 residues. After removal of 3 bases from V and 4 bases from J, the junction contained 5 bases not matched to a gene. CDR3 in DNA: TGTGCCAGCAGCTTGGGACAGGCGCAATACAATGAGCAGTTCTTC. It codes for CASSLGQAQYNEQFF.

V gene TRBV18 combines with J gene TRBJ1-1; D perhaps matches TRBD1 (5 bases). V lost 1 base and J lost 10, with 10 bases in between. The germline gives CDR1 KGHSH, CDR2 LQKENI. The CDR3 is made up of 12 amino acids. The CDR3 protein is CASSPQGRRAFF. Written as DNA, the CDR3 is TGTGCCAGCTCACCACAGGGGAGGAGAGCTTTCTTT.

This rearrangement joins TRBV11-2 to TRBJ2-7; possibly TRBD1 for D (6 bases). The V gene lost 5 bases and the J gene lost 3 bases, with 17 bases spanning the gap. This CDR3 region has 15 residues. Germline V lookup: CDR1 SGHAT, CDR2 FQNNGV. The CDR3 coding sequence is TGTGCCAGCAGCCTACGCACGACAGGCGGCTACGAGCAGTACTTC. The encoded protein is CASSLRTTGGYEQYF.

This chain connects TRBV4-3 to TRBJ2-5; D uncertain. The germline V gene encodes CDR1 LGHNA and CDR2 YSLEER. There are 15 residues in the CDR3. Trimming took off 0 bases at V and 2 bases at J, with 10 bases between the two ends. The CDR3 DNA reads as TGCGCCAGCAGCCAAGATATCCGGCATCAAGAGACCCAGTACTTC. Amino acids: CASSQDIRHQETQYF.